What follows describes a single T cell receptor beta chain. CDR1 and CDR2 from the germline V gene are MNHEY and SVGAGI. Trimming cost V 7 bases and J 5 bases; bases outside gene matches: 11. There are 14 residues in the CDR3. The data are from a study of blood T cell repertoires in COVID-19. About the research overall: The United States, Italy and Spain were the sources of the acute and convalescent COVID-19 samples.

Using immunoSEQ multiplex PCR, the repertoire was profiled, and TCRdb retains in-frame clones only, with some absent. The sample lists approximately 88,000 clones; about 89% were seen once. Material for sequencing was peripheral blood. The rearrangement links TRBV6-5 to TRBJ2-7; 7 bases agree with TRBD2. This receptor was identified in a woman between 45 and 65 years old in a cohort sampled during active COVID-19. The CDR3 reads CASTYGRFPHEQYF. CDR3 sequence (DNA): TGTGCCAGCACCTACGGGAGGTTTCCCCACGAGCAGTACTTC.